One sample yielded the 26 T cell receptor beta chains listed below, sequenced in a study of T cell responses to AZD1222 COVID-19 vaccine. Data came from immunoSEQ multiplex PCR; TCRdb stores just in-frame clones and leaves some out. The top ten clones hold over 35% of a sample with 99,000 or so clones, about 88% of them seen once. Sequences were derived from peripheral blood, sampled 28 days after the second AZD1222 dose. The receptors shown here come from an adult who received the AZD1222 COVID-19 vaccine.

V usage is TRBV4-2 and J usage is TRBJ1-6, with D unresolved. The CDR3 loop spans 17 amino acids. Germline V lookup: CDR1 LGHNA, CDR2 YNFKEQ. The ends were cut back, 0 bases at V and 2 bases at J, with 11 bases in the middle. The CDR3 DNA follows: TGTGCCAGCAGCCAAGATTCGGTTAGGACCTATAATTCACCCCTCCACTTT. Translation gives CASSQDSVRTYNSPLHF.

The chain uses TRBV9 and TRBJ1-4; possible D gene TRBD1, 5 bases. This CDR3 has 14 residues. The germline V gene has CDR1 SGDLS and CDR2 YYNGEE. Trimming left V 2 bases short and J 4 bases short, with 9 bases between. This chain's CDR3 is CASSVTDNNEKLFF. The CDR3 DNA reads as TGTGCCAGCAGCGTGACAGACAATAATGAAAAACTGTTTTTT.

This clone was counted a few times. The chain links TRBV28 to TRBJ1-1; D possibly corresponds to TRBD1 (5 bases). V dropped 4 bases and J dropped 1 base, with 10 bases sitting between them. This CDR3 has 14 amino acids. Germline loops: CDR1 MDHEN, CDR2 SYDVKM. The CDR3 reads CASSSWGENTEAFF. CDR3 DNA: TGTGCCAGCAGTTCCTGGGGGGAGAACACTGAAGCTTTCTTT.

The rearrangement links TRBV30 to TRBJ1-3, with 7 positions matching TRBD1. The CDR3 consists of 13 residues. With V trimmed by 1 base and J by 9 bases, 6 bases remained unmatched. CDR1 is GTSNPN and CDR2 is SVGIG in the germline V gene (reference sequence). DNA for the CDR3: TGTGCCTGGAGTGACCAACAGGGGATCACCATATATTTT. Amino acid sequence: CAWSDQQGITIYF.

This clone has only a few counts. The chain combines TRBV28 with TRBJ2-1, with 7 bases fitting TRBD2. This CDR3 region has 16 residues. Trimming removed 3 bases from V and 5 bases from J; junction bases left unmatched: 10. Germline V gene lookup returns CDR1 MDHEN and CDR2 SYDVKM. This CDR3 is CASSFLMSGDDNEQFF. CDR3 coding DNA: TGTGCCAGCAGTTTCCTGATGAGCGGGGATGACAATGAGCAGTTCTTC.

The chain has TRBV2 and TRBJ2-7; 8 bases align to TRBD2. J gave up 0 bases and V 8 bases, and 6 bases lay outside the gene matches. The CDR3 loop spans 14 amino acids. Germline CDR1 is SNHLY and CDR2 is FYNNEI. The CDR3 DNA sequence: TGTGCCAGCGGGCCGGGGGGGAGCTCCTACGAGCAGTACTTC. Its translation is CASGPGGSSYEQYF.

The chain employs TRBV24-1 and TRBJ2-4; the D gene is possibly TRBD2 (6 bases). The CDR3 has 17 residues. Between the trimmed V and J ends, which lost 0 bases and 0 bases, there was a span of 11 bases. Germline assignment: CDR1 KGHDR and CDR2 SFDVKD. This CDR3 is CATSDLNGGLAKNIQYF. The CDR3 DNA reads TGTGCCACCAGTGATTTGAACGGGGGTCTAGCCAAAAACATTCAGTACTTC.

Only one count was recorded for this clone. J is TRBJ1-2 and V is TRBV11-1, with D perhaps TRBD1 (6 bases). Germline lookup yields CDR1 SGHAT and CDR2 FQDESV (reference sequence). The CDR3 covers 13 residues. Trimming stripped 5 bases from V and 8 bases from J, with 15 bases between. Here the CDR3 reads CASSPDTGGGYTF. CDR3 DNA sequence: TGTGCCAGCAGCCCGGACACCGGGGGCGGCTACACCTTC. The full variable domain, with the rest looked up from reference TRBV11-1 and TRBJ1-2, is EAEVAQSPRYKITEKSQAVAFWCDPISGHATLYWYRQILGQGPELLVQFQDESVVDDSQLPKDRFSAERLKGVDSTLKIQPAELGDSAMYLCASSPDTGGGYTFGSGTRLTVV.

This clone was observed a single time. The genes are TRBV28 and TRBJ2-7, with D tentatively TRBD1 or TRBD2 (6 bases each). CDR1 and CDR2 (germline): MDHEN, SYDVKM. V was cut by 6 bases and J by 11 bases, with 20 bases left in between. The CDR3 contains 13 residues. CDR3 nucleotides: TGTGCCAGCAGCAACCCTGTAATGGGGGGCGAGTACTTC. This translates into CASSNPVMGGEYF.

This chain joins TRBV4-2 and TRBJ2-7; D is perhaps TRBD2 (5 bases). V was pared by 0 bases and J by 0 bases, with 9 bases between. Germline CDR1 LGHNA, CDR2 YNFKEQ. This CDR3 comprises 15 residues. CDR3 sequence reads: CASSQEASHSYEQYF. Here the CDR3 DNA reads TGTGCCAGCAGCCAAGAGGCTAGCCACTCCTACGAGCAGTACTTC.

The V gene is TRBV5-4, the J gene TRBJ1-4, with D perhaps matching TRBD1 (6 bases). CDR1 and CDR2 (germline): SGHNT, YYREEE (reference sequence). The CDR3 spans 13 residues. Deletions cut 7 bases from V and 6 bases from J, with 13 bases between. The CDR3: CASASGAYEKLFF. In DNA, the CDR3 is TGTGCCAGCGCCTCAGGGGCCTATGAAAAACTGTTTTTT.

The J gene is TRBJ1-1, the V gene TRBV28, with a weak D call TRBD1 (6 bases). The V end lost 3 bases, the J end lost 6 bases, and 14 bases lay between the germline ends. This CDR3 contains 14 residues. Germline V CDR1 and CDR2: MDHEN, SYDVKM. CDR3 region: CASSLPGASAEAFF. For the CDR3, the DNA is TGTGCCAGCAGTTTGCCGGGGGCAAGCGCTGAAGCTTTCTTT.

This clone was counted once. J is TRBJ2-1 and V is TRBV7-2; 9 positions match TRBD2. V shed 2 bases and J 2 bases; nucleotides not matched to a gene: 4. The length of the CDR3 is 16 residues. CDR1 and CDR2 (germline): SGHTA, FQGNSA. DNA for the CDR3: TGTGCCAGCAGCTTAACGGCGGGAGGGACCTACAATGAGCAGTTCTTC. Protein product: CASSLTAGGTYNEQFF.

This clone was counted between two and nine times. The chain recombines TRBV30 with TRBJ2-3; 12 bases agree with TRBD2. After removal of 3 bases from V and 6 bases from J, the junction contained 4 bases not matched to a gene. Germline CDR1 reads GTSNPN; CDR2 reads SVGIG (reference sequence). This CDR3 is 14 amino acids long. The DNA for the CDR3 is TGTGCCTGGAGCCGGCTAGCGGGAGGGGATACGCAGTATTTT. Translated, it gives CAWSRLAGGDTQYF.

The DNA for the CDR3 is TGTGCCAGCAGTTGGGCAGGGACGGCCACTGAAGCTTTCTTT. It is translated as CASSWAGTATEAFF. The chain is built from TRBV28 and TRBJ1-1, with D possibly matching TRBD1 (5 bases). The CDR3 loop spans 14 amino acids. The V and J ends lost 4 bases and 4 bases respectively, with 13 bases between them. Germline assignment: CDR1 MDHEN and CDR2 SYDVKM.

V is TRBV27 and J is TRBJ2-5; 12 bases agree with TRBD2. The V segment lost 4 bases and the J segment 2 bases; nucleotides outside the gene matches: 2. The CDR3 is 15 residues long. The V gene's germline CDR1 is MNHEY and CDR2 SMNVEV (reference sequence). The CDR3 here is CASSSLAGGQETQYF. In DNA, the CDR3 is TGTGCCAGCAGTTCTCTAGCGGGAGGGCAAGAGACCCAGTACTTC.

This chain connects TRBV6-4 to TRBJ1-1; tentatively, D is TRBD1 (5 bases). The germline gives CDR1 MRHNA, CDR2 SNTAGT. V was shortened by 2 bases and J by 4 bases, with 8 bases between the two germline ends. The CDR3 runs 13 residues. Here the CDR3 reads CASSDQRGTEAFF. The CDR3 region has the DNA TGTGCCAGCAGTGACCAAAGGGGCACTGAAGCTTTCTTT.

This chain links TRBV11-2 with TRBJ2-3, with D possibly being TRBD1 (6 bases). The CDR3 loop spans 16 amino acids. CDR1 SGHAT and CDR2 FQNNGV come from the germline V gene. V was pared by 5 bases and J by 2 bases, with 17 bases between. The CDR3 sequence: CASSKPGATITDTQYF. CDR3 DNA: TGTGCCAGCAGCAAGCCAGGGGCGACCATCACAGATACGCAGTATTTT.

The table lists this clone with a count of one. The chain joins TRBV6-1 to TRBJ1-4, with D possibly matching TRBD1 (5 bases). This CDR3 region has 13 residues. V lost 1 base and J lost 7, with 7 bases in between. Germline V gives CDR1 MNHNS, CDR2 SASEGT. The CDR3 nucleotides read TGTGCCAGCAGTGAAGACAGGTCTGAAAAACTGTTTTTT. It is translated as CASSEDRSEKLFF.

The J gene is TRBJ1-5, the V gene TRBV19; a weak D match, TRBD1 (5 bases). This CDR3 is 13 amino acids long. Deletions cut 7 bases from V and 6 bases from J, with 13 bases between. Germline lookup yields CDR1 LNHDA and CDR2 SQIVND (reference sequence). The CDR3, as DNA: TGTGCCAGTAATCAGGGTATGGCTCAGCCCCAGCATTTT. Translation gives CASNQGMAQPQHF.

The chain combines TRBV12-5 with TRBJ2-1; 12 positions agree with TRBD2. The length of the CDR3 is 17 residues. Germline V gene data show CDR1 as LGHNT and CDR2 as FRNRAP. V was pared by 3 bases and J by 7 bases, with 10 bases of the junction left unmatched. The CDR3 is CASGFEGRTSGINEQFF. The CDR3 region has the DNA TGTGCTAGTGGTTTTGAAGGTAGGACTAGCGGGATAAATGAGCAGTTCTTC. Full variable domain (rest looked up from reference TRBV12-5 and TRBJ2-1): DARVTQTPRHKVTEMGQEVTMRCQPILGHNTVFWYRQTMMQGLELLAYFRNRAPLDDSGMPKDRFSAEMPDATLATLKIQPSEPRDSAVYFCASGFEGRTSGINEQFFGPGTRLTVL.

The chain is built from TRBV12-3 or TRBV12-4 and TRBJ2-5, with D uncertain. The CDR3 has 12 amino acids. V was shortened by 3 bases and J by 5 bases, with 7 bases between the two germline ends. Here the CDR3 reads CASSFGKETQYF. CDR3 nucleotide sequence: TGTGCCAGCAGTTTTGGGAAGGAGACCCAGTACTTC.

The rearrangement joins TRBV6-5 to TRBJ2-7; 10 bases align to TRBD1. The germline CDR1 and CDR2 sequences are MNHEY and SVGAGI. The CDR3 extends over 15 amino acids. J was trimmed by 2 bases and V by 5 bases; bases with no gene match: 6. CDR3: CASSPAGTGAYEQYF. The CDR3 DNA reads TGTGCCAGCAGTCCCGCCGGGACAGGGGCCTACGAGCAGTACTTC.

V and J are TRBV30 and TRBJ1-6; tentative D call: TRBD1 (6 bases). The CDR3 has 14 residues. Germline V lookup: CDR1 GTSNPN, CDR2 SVGIG (reference sequence). The germline V and J ends were trimmed by 1 base and 5 bases, with 9 bases remaining between them. The CDR3 nucleotides read TGTGCCTGGAGTGGGACAGCCGATAATTCACCCCTCCACTTT. It yields the protein CAWSGTADNSPLHF. Based on the CDR3 plus reference TRBV30 and TRBJ1-6, the full variable domain is SQTIHQWPATLVQPVGSPLSLECTVEGTSNPNLYWYRQAAGRGLQLLFYSVGIGQISSEVPQNLSASRPQDRQFILSSKKLLLSDSGFYLCAWSGTADNSPLHFGNGTRLTVT.

The chain is built from TRBV27 and TRBJ2-5; D might be TRBD1 (6 bases). V was trimmed by 3 bases and J by 4 bases, leaving 27 bases between them. The CDR3 runs 19 residues. Per germline, CDR1 MNHEY and CDR2 SMNVEV (reference sequence). The CDR3 nucleotides are TGTGCCAGCAGTTTGGTCCCCCCATATCAGCGGACAGTAAGAGAGACCCAGTACTTC. Residues: CASSLVPPYQRTVRETQYF.

This clone appeared a few times. The rearrangement links TRBV6-5 to TRBJ1-2; 8 nucleotides line up with TRBD1. The CDR3 has 13 amino acids. The germline gives CDR1 MNHEY, CDR2 SVGAGI. V gave up 7 bases and J gave up 7 bases; unmatched junction bases: 8. This CDR3 is CASTPQGAFGYTF. As DNA, the CDR3 is TGTGCCAGCACCCCGCAGGGGGCTTTTGGCTACACCTTC.